One sample yielded the 15 T cell receptor beta chains listed below, sequenced in a study of technical replicates of blood from several donors. Repertoires were generated with immunoSEQ multiplex PCR, while TCRdb's copy carries only in-frame clones and drops some. The sample shows around 57,000 clones, about 93% of them seen only once. The sample was T cells isolated from PBMCs. These receptors came from a human donor in good health.

This chain uses TRBV28 with TRBJ2-5, with D possibly being TRBD1 (6 bases). Germline CDR1 and CDR2: MDHEN and SYDVKM. The CDR3 covers 18 residues. Trimming cost V 5 bases and J 5 bases, with 27 bases left between them. CDR3 nucleotides: TGTGCCAGCAGTCTCCCCCCCGGGACATCCAAATTCGGGGAGACCCAGTACTTC. Translation gives CASSLPPGTSKFGETQYF.

Only a few counts were recorded for this clone. This chain uses TRBV5-5 with TRBJ1-5; D is possibly TRBD1 (6 bases). Germline V gives CDR1 SGHKS, CDR2 YYEKEE (reference sequence). The CDR3 consists of 15 residues. V dropped 5 bases and J dropped 3 bases, with 15 bases sitting between them. The CDR3 protein is CASSLGQLFNQPQHF. Written as DNA, the CDR3 is TGTGCCAGCAGTCTAGGACAGCTGTTCAATCAGCCCCAGCATTTT.

The chain links TRBV20-1 to TRBJ2-2; unclear D gene. CDR3 length: 11 residues. The V end was cut by 6 bases, the J end by 9 bases, with 11 bases between. Germline CDR1 is DFQATT and CDR2 is SNEGSKA (reference sequence). DNA for the CDR3: TGCAGTGCCCCCCAGGCCAGGGAGCTGTTTTTT. The encoded protein is CSAPQARELFF.

The V and J genes are TRBV6-5 and TRBJ1-2; TRBD1 aligns across 7 bases. The germline V gene has CDR1 MNHEY and CDR2 SVGAGI. This CDR3 has 12 amino acids. The junction had 8 bases not matched to a gene; V was cut back by 8 bases and J by 8 bases. CDR3 protein: CASWTGSGGYTF. The CDR3 DNA reads as TGTGCCAGCTGGACAGGCTCGGGGGGCTACACCTTC.

The chain employs TRBV29-1 and TRBJ1-2; D not resolved. Germline V CDR1 and CDR2: SQVTM, ANQGSEA. This CDR3 has 13 residues. The V end lost 3 bases, the J end lost 4 bases, and 12 bases lay between the germline ends. The CDR3, as DNA: TGCAGCGTTGAGACGGCAAACAGCTATGGCTACACCTTC. Amino acids: CSVETANSYGYTF. The full variable domain, rest sourced from reference TRBV29-1 and TRBJ1-2, is SAVISQKPSRDICQRGTSLTIQCQVDSQVTMMFWYRQQPGQSLTLIATANQGSEATYESGFVIDKFPISRPNLTFSTLTVSNMSPEDSSIYLCSVETANSYGYTFGSGTRLTVV.

The CDR3 protein is CASSSPDRDYEQYF. Written as DNA, the CDR3 is TGTGCCAGCAGCTCGCCGGACAGGGACTACGAGCAGTACTTC. This chain uses TRBV7-9 with TRBJ2-7, with TRBD1 matching 8 bases. Germline CDR1 SEHNR, CDR2 FQNEAQ (reference sequence). CDR3 length equals 14 residues. V shed 4 bases, J shed 3 bases, and the junction held 5 bases outside the gene matches.

The chain links TRBV9 to TRBJ2-1; the D gene is possibly TRBD1 (6 bases). CDR3 length: 16 amino acids. V dropped 1 base and J dropped 0 bases, with 11 bases sitting between them. Germline V lookup: CDR1 SGDLS, CDR2 YYNGEE. The CDR3 protein is CASSVWGLTSYNEQFF. CDR3 DNA sequence: TGTGCCAGCAGCGTATGGGGGCTGACCTCCTACAATGAGCAGTTCTTC.

The CDR3 loop reads CASSLDNTGATEAFF. Here the CDR3 DNA reads TGCGCCAGCAGCTTGGACAATACAGGGGCCACTGAAGCTTTCTTT. V gene TRBV5-1 combines with J gene TRBJ1-1, with 7 nucleotides matching TRBD1. Unmatched junction bases numbered 6, after V lost 0 bases and J lost 4 bases. The CDR3 totals 15 residues. Germline assignment: CDR1 SGHRS and CDR2 YFSETQ.

DNA of the CDR3: TGCGCCAGCAGACACCGCACTGAAGCTTTCTTT. Its translation is CASRHRTEAFF. The V and J genes are TRBV23-1 and TRBJ1-1; D not certain. TRBV23-1 is flagged as an ORF with uncertain function. Trimming took 6 bases from V and 4 from J, leaving 6 bases between them. The CDR3 loop spans 11 amino acids.

This chain uses TRBV18 with TRBJ2-7; possible D gene TRBD1, 6 bases. Germline V gene lookup returns CDR1 KGHSH and CDR2 LQKENI. Between the trimmed V and J ends, which lost 0 bases and 6 bases, there was a span of 18 bases. The CDR3 runs to 16 residues. In nucleotides, the CDR3 is TGTGCCAGCTCACCACCGGTCACAGGGAAAGCTGCCGAGCAGTACTTC. Translated, it gives CASSPPVTGKAAEQYF.

CDR3 region: CASSVSGLADYEQYF. DNA for the CDR3: TGTGCCAGCAGCGTAAGTGGACTAGCGGATTACGAGCAGTACTTC. The chain recombines TRBV9 with TRBJ2-7, with TRBD2 matching over 10 bases. The CDR3 is 15 amino acids. Unmatched junction bases numbered 5, after V lost 1 base and J lost 4 bases. Germline V CDR1 and CDR2: SGDLS, YYNGEE.

The J gene is TRBJ2-1, the V gene TRBV7-6; weak D call: TRBD2 (6 bases). This CDR3 spans 16 amino acids. The germline CDR1 and CDR2 sequences are SGHVS and FNYEAQ. Trimming took 2 bases from V and 4 from J, leaving 15 bases between them. The CDR3 spells CASSLYRDSQYNEQFF. For the CDR3, the DNA is TGTGCCAGCAGCTTATATCGGGACTCACAATACAATGAGCAGTTCTTC.

V usage is TRBV5-1 and J usage is TRBJ2-5; tentative D call: TRBD1 (6 bases). The CDR3 contains 13 residues. Germline V gene data show CDR1 as SGHRS and CDR2 as YFSETQ. The V end lost 3 bases, the J end lost 3 bases, and 9 bases lay between the germline ends. The DNA for the CDR3 is TGCGCCAGCAGCTCGGGACACAAAGAGACCCAGTACTTC. This codes for CASSSGHKETQYF.

The rearrangement links TRBV7-9 to TRBJ2-1; 7 bases align to TRBD1. Germline lookup yields CDR1 SEHNR and CDR2 FQNEAQ (reference sequence). V trimming: 5 bases; J trimming: 0 bases; junction bases outside the gene matches: 1. This CDR3 has 14 residues. DNA of the CDR3: TGTGCCAGCAGCGGGACAGACTCCTACAATGAGCAGTTCTTC. This translates into CASSGTDSYNEQFF.

The V gene is TRBV5-4, the J gene TRBJ2-3, with D unclear. Germline CDR1 reads SGHNT; CDR2 reads YYREEE (reference sequence). Trimming took off 2 bases at V and 0 bases at J, with 10 bases between the two ends. The CDR3 consists of 15 residues. CDR3 nucleotides: TGTGCCAGCAGCTTATATCCTACCAGCACAGATACGCAGTATTTT. It translates to CASSLYPTSTDTQYF.